The T cell receptor beta chain described here comes from a study of T cells in Graves' hyperthyroidism and ophthalmopathy. RNA transcripts yielded amplified TCR beta CDR3 regions. The HTBI set primed first-round TCR CDR3 RT-PCR. Via MiXCR, TCRdb re-called the multiplex PCR reads, giving one row per CDR3 protein. The table includes roughly 280,000 distinct CDR3 sequences, about 17% detected once. At least ten counts were recorded for this clonotype. V lost 8 bases and J lost 1; bases outside the gene matches: 2. The CDR3 covers 13 residues. The V call is TRBV12-3 or TRBV12-4, the J call TRBJ2-5; 9 bases fit TRBD1. The sample was blood. This receptor was identified in a woman aged 55-70 years with Graves' ophthalmopathy. CDR3 sequence: CASGQGIQETQYF. The CDR3 DNA follows: TGTGCCAGCGGACAGGGGATCCAAGAGACCCAGTACTTC.